Following are 5 T cell receptor beta chains from one sample sequenced in a study of PD-L1 blockade in urothelial cancer (dated by TCRdb to 2016 to 2017). In light of the paper, this sample's time point label describes: pretreatment peripheral blood. To prepare the library, the immunoSEQ multiplex PCR assay was applied. TCRdb stores this immuneACCESS table with in-frame sequences only. Part of the clones is absent; in the studies checked, under half of the shortfall reflects unresolved V genes, and no reason is known for the rest. The sample table records under 60,000 clones; 84% of these occur just once. The top ten clones comprise 3% to 4% of the sample. Here the sequenced sample was PBMCs, taken around atezolizumab (anti-PD-L1) treatment. These receptors originate from a man between 65 and 85 years old with urothelial cancer.

The J gene is TRBJ2-3, the V gene TRBV9; D is unclear. This CDR3 spans 13 amino acids. V was clipped by 3 bases and J by 3 bases, with 8 bases between them. In germline, CDR1 is SGDLS, CDR2 YYNGEE. The CDR3 region is CASSDIQTDTQYF. The CDR3, as DNA: TGTGCCAGCAGCGATATTCAGACAGATACGCAGTATTTT.

This chain links TRBV4-1 with TRBJ1-5; D unresolved. The length of the CDR3 is 14 residues. Germline V gene sequence: CDR1 MGHRA, CDR2 YSYEKL. V shed 2 bases and J shed 0 bases, with 5 bases lying between them. CDR3 sequence: CASSQFGSNQPQHF. CDR3 nucleotide sequence: TGCGCCAGCAGCCAATTCGGTAGCAATCAGCCCCAGCATTTT.

The chain combines TRBV7-6 with TRBJ2-1; a weak D match, TRBD2 (5 bases). Germline CDR1 is SGHVS and CDR2 is FNYEAQ. CDR3 length: 16 amino acids. Trimming stripped 1 base from V and 2 bases from J, with 12 bases between. DNA of the CDR3: TGTGCCAGCAGCTTAGTCACCGGGGTCCCCTACAATGAGCAGTTCTTC. Its translation is CASSLVTGVPYNEQFF.

The chain is built from TRBV5-8 and TRBJ1-2; TRBD1 matches 11 bases. The CDR3 is 16 amino acids. In germline, CDR1 is SGHTS, CDR2 YDEGEE. Losses at the gene ends were 5 bases for V and 0 bases for J; bases not matched to a gene: 6. CDR3 nucleotides: TGTGCCAGCAGTTCGGGACAGGGGGGACCTAACTATGGCTACACCTTC. Its translation is CASSSGQGGPNYGYTF.

The rearrangement joins TRBV5-4 to TRBJ2-1; perhaps TRBD1 as D (5 bases). Deletions cut 4 bases from V and 4 bases from J, with 15 bases between. Germline CDR1 and CDR2: SGHNT and YYREEE (reference sequence). This CDR3 is 15 amino acids long. CDR3 DNA: TGTGCCAGCAGCGTTGACAGTGTCCCGTACAATGAGCAGTTCTTC. As protein: CASSVDSVPYNEQFF.